Below, one T cell receptor beta chain is given with its context. No antigen is known for it. V trimming: 3 bases; J trimming: 5 bases; junction bases outside the gene matches: 5. The CDR3 length is 15 residues. Germline values: CDR1 SGDLS, CDR2 YYNGEE. This sample was taken from a study of CD8+ T cells in alopecia areata. The sequencing template was cDNA reverse transcribed from extracted RNA. Sequencing used immunoSEQ multiplex PCR; TCRdb keeps in-frame clones, though not all of them. Here the sample spans 170,000 or so clones, 50% to 70% being singletons. Treatment described: oral pan-JAK inhibitor, 5-10 mg twice daily. Study conclusions and caveats: For lesional scalp, especially alopecia totalis/universalis, clonality was higher than in normal scalp.

Sequencing used CD4+ T cells sorted from blood, obtained at week 4, from a patient treated with tofacitinib. J is TRBJ2-3 and V is TRBV9, with 11 bases lining up with TRBD2. This TCR was recovered from a human donor with alopecia areata. CDR3 sequence: CASSGLAGGGDTQYF. In nucleotides, the CDR3 is TGTGCCAGCAGCGGTCTAGCGGGGGGCGGAGATACGCAGTATTTT.